This T cell receptor (beta chain) was sequenced during a study of T cell repertoires in cytomegalovirus infection. Across the study: An indication of both CMV infection and matching HLA type came from public TCR beta signatures.

The CDR3 spans 14 residues. V was clipped by 7 bases and J by 4 bases; unmatched bases: 7. Germline CDR1 and CDR2: MDHEN and SYDVKM. A word on this clonotype: Its antigen is unidentified.

Study-wide findings and caveats: Ex vivo, HLA-C-restricted CMV-specific TCR beta clonotypes prevailed over the rest of the response. Frequencies of public TCR beta families were cumulated, and this identified carriers of CMV plus the relevant HLA.

Via MiXCR, TCRdb re-called the reads, giving one row per CDR3 protein. Of roughly 300,000 distinct CDR3 sequences in the sample, roughly 25% are singletons; the top ten hold about 15%. This chain uses TRBV28 with TRBJ2-5, with TRBD2 identical over 9 bases. The clonotype comes from a human donor in good health (CMV status not recorded). Some clones in this sample may be carry-over from other donors' samples. The sequenced sample consisted of PBMCs. CDR3 loop: CASIFLAGSETQYF. The CDR3 DNA is TGTGCCAGCATTTTCCTAGCGGGGTCAGAGACCCAGTACTTC.